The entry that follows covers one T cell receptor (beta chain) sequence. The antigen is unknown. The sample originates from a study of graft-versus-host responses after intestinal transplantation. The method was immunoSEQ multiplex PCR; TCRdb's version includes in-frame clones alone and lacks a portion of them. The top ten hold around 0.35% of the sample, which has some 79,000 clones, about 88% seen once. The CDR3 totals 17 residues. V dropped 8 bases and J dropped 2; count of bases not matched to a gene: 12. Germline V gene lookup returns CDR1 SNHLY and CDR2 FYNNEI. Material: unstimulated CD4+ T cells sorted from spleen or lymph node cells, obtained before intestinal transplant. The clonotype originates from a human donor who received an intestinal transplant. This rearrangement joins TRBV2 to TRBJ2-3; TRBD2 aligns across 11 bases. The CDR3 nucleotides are TGTGCCAGCCACCCCTGGGCTAGCGGGGGGATCACAGATACGCAGTATTTT. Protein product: CASHPWASGGITDTQYF. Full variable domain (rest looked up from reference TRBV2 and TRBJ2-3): EPEVTQTPSHQVTQMGQEVILRCVPISNHLYFYWYRQILGQKVEFLVSFYNNEISEKSEIFDDQFSVERPDGSNFTLKIRSTKLEDSAMYFCASHPWASGGITDTQYFGPGTRLTVL.